A selection of T cell receptor beta chains follows, all from one sample in a study of T-cell reconstitution after alpha-beta-depleted transplantation in children. Via MiXCR, TCRdb re-called the PCR reads, giving one row per CDR3 protein. Of hundreds of thousands of distinct CDR3 sequences in the sample, about 21% are singletons; the top ten hold 14%. The sample in question was PBMCs, mostly from graft donor cells, obtained 360 days after TCRalphabeta/CD19-depleted stem cell transplant. The receptors come from a boy in the first two years of life who had a stem cell transplant for acute myeloid leukemia, so the T cells may come from the graft donor. CDR3s include the opening cysteine and the closing phenylalanine or tryptophan. Fields, in order: clone size, D gene, V gene, CDR3 protein. D genes are given only for firm matches. Clone size is given for some rows only: seen once, a few or many times, or a class if the clone is expanded.

many,-,TRBV29-1,CSVARGSYGYTF
many,-,TRBV7-9,CASSSGPGTRAGELFF
-,-,TRBV12-3/TRBV12-4,CASSYSGMDPNTEAFF
few,TRBD2,TRBV29-1,CSVEVSGASSTDTQYF
-,-,TRBV28,CASSWTRSQETQYF
few,TRBD2,TRBV20-1,CSAQSGGVIHEQYF
few,TRBD1,TRBV6-1,CASSHRQGGQPQHF
many,TRBD2,TRBV12-3/TRBV12-4,CASSLWEGDHEQYF
many,-,TRBV12-3/TRBV12-4,CASSPPLGQNYGYTF
-,-,TRBV1,CTSSQGFQGLAETSSYNEQFF
-,-,TRBV7-8,CASSLVGFNEKLFF
few,-,TRBV15,CATRVAGPNQPQHF
many,-,TRBV6-5,CASSHRTDGSEAFF
many,-,TRBV20-1,CSARGTPYSNQPQHF
many,TRBD2,TRBV7-2,CASSSSGGTSSYEQYF
few,TRBD2,TRBV5-5,CASSSRTSGGALFF
many,TRBD2,TRBV9,CASSAATSGGTPWHYTDTQYF
once,-,TRBV6-6,CASQAGGSYEQYF
-,-,TRBV10-2,CASSEVGQANEQFF
-,-,TRBV15,CATSKRINTGELFF
few,-,TRBV29-1,CSVSTDALSNQPQHF
once,TRBD2,TRBV12-3/TRBV12-4,CASSLRRGGLTYNEQFF
many,-,TRBV20-1,CSARDQGRGTEAFF
-,-,TRBV6-6,CASSSSGAGYTF
many,-,TRBV7-6,CASSSPGRTNTGELFF
-,TRBD1,TRBV12-3/TRBV12-4,CASSSLDRRRTDTQYF
many,-,TRBV15,CATSRVLGEKLFF
few,TRBD1,TRBV29-1,CSVVETGGNTIYF
few,-,TRBV29-1,CSVESGVGYTF
-,-,TRBV12-3/TRBV12-4,CASSLSARSNEKLFF
-,TRBD2,TRBV27,CASSSRWTSGGAYEQFF
few,-,TRBV12-3/TRBV12-4,CASSTGLISYNEQFF
few,TRBD2,TRBV20-1,CSPTWTSGGVETQYF